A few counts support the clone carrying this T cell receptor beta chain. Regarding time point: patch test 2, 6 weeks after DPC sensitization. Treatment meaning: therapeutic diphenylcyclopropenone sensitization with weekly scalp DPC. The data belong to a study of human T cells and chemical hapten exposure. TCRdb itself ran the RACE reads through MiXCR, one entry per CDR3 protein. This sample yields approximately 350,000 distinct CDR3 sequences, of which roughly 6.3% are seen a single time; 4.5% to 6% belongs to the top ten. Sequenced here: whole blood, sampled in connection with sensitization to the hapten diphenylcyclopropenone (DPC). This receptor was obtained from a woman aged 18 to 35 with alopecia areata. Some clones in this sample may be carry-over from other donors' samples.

The CDR3 loop reads CASSYGLYDIQYF. The CDR3 DNA sequence: TGTGCCAGCAGTTACGGACTCTACGACATTCAGTACTTC. V and J are TRBV6-2 or TRBV6-3 and TRBJ2-4; TRBD2 is a possible D gene (5 bases). The CDR3 has 13 amino acids. From germline, CDR1 is MNHEY and CDR2 SVGEGT. Trimming cost V 2 bases and J 8 bases, with 10 bases left between them.